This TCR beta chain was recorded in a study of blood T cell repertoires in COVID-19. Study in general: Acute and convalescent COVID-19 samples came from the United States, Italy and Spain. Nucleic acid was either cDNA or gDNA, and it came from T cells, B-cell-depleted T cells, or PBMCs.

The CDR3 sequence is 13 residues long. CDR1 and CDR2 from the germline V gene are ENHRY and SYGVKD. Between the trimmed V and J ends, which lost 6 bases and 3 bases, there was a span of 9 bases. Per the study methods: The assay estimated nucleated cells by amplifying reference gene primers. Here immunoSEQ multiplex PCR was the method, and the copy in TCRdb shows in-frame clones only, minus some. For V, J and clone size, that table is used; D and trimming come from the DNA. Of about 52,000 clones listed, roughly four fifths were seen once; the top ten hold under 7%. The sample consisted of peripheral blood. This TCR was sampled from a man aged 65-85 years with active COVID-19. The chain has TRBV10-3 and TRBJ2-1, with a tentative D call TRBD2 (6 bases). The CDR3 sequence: CAIRREDYNEQFF. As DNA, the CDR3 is TGTGCCATCAGGAGGGAGGACTACAATGAGCAGTTCTTC.